This T cell receptor (beta chain) was captured in a study of control samples from healthy donors and cancer patients. CDR1 and CDR2 from the germline V gene are MDHEN and SYDVKM. Trimming cost V 6 bases and J 1 base, with 10 bases left between them. This CDR3 comprises 14 residues. Some clones are missing from TCRdb's copy, which holds only in-frame ones; the method was immunoSEQ multiplex PCR. The table records roughly 88,000 clones, 90% to 95% of them present only once. Sequenced input: blood. The V and J genes are TRBV28 and TRBJ1-5; D may be TRBD1 (6 bases). The clonotype originates from a woman aged 25 to 39 in good health. The CDR3: CASRQGGSNQPQHF. For the CDR3, the DNA is TGTGCCAGCAGACAGGGCGGCAGCAATCAGCCCCAGCATTTT.